This T cell receptor beta chain was observed in a study of blood T cells in healthy people across ages. This clonotype has only a few counts. Together with a sample-barcoded 5' primer, a J-beta primer mix was included in a second PCR lasting roughly 6 to 12 cycles. One entry per CDR3 protein results from TCRdb running MiXCR on the 5' RACE reads. The top ten hold around a fifth of the sample, which has 910,000 or so distinct CDR3 sequences, 51% seen once. This CDR3 comprises 13 residues. The germline gives CDR1 SQVTM, CDR2 ANQGSEA. Trimming stripped 4 bases from V and 4 bases from J, with 13 bases between.

The TCR was taken from a woman aged 60-75 years in good health. The sample consisted of blood. V gene TRBV29-1 combines with J gene TRBJ2-5; D is perhaps TRBD2 (5 bases). For the CDR3, the DNA is TGCAGCGTTGGGCAGGCCGGAGGAGAGACCCAGTACTTC. It encodes CSVGQAGGETQYF. Using reference TRBV29-1 and TRBJ2-5 for the parts outside the CDR3, the full variable domain is SAVISQKPSRDICQRGTSLTIQCQVDSQVTMMFWYRQQPGQSLTLIATANQGSEATYESGFVIDKFPISRPNLTFSTLTVSNMSPEDSSIYLCSVGQAGGETQYFGPGTRLLVL.